This T cell receptor beta chain was captured in a study of CD8+CD57+ T cells in acquired aplastic anemia. Study-level information: Reads per healthy sample averaged around 9.9 million (CD4+) and 11.0 million (CD8+). Study results and caveats: Comparison of patients with controls identified some 29 shared CD8+ CDR3 sequences.

The study profiled TCR beta VDJ and CDR3 using genomic DNA as template. One entry per CDR3 protein results from TCRdb running MiXCR on the reads. Of about 190,000 distinct CDR3 sequences detected, roughly half appear once; the ten largest clones hold about 17%. This CDR3 spans 12 amino acids. Trimming stripped 7 bases from V and 2 bases from J, with 6 bases between. Germline V lookup: CDR1 ENHRY, CDR2 SYGVKD. This clonotype was observed many times. What it binds is not known. Sequenced material: sorted CD4+, CD8+, or CD8+CD57+ T cells (not recorded which) from PBMCs. The receptor's source is a human donor in good health, serving as a control. The chain links TRBV10-3 to TRBJ1-3; D is ambiguous. The CDR3 sequence: CAITDPGNTIYF. CDR3 coding DNA: TGTGCCATCACCGACCCTGGAAACACCATATATTTT.